These 19 T cell receptor beta chains were sequenced from one sample in a study of blood T cell repertoires in COVID-19. TCRdb's copy holds only in-frame clones and misses some; the assay was immunoSEQ multiplex PCR. The repertoire holds 90,000 to 120,000 clones, about 88% seen once, with 2.1% in the top ten. The sample comprised peripheral blood. These TCRs come from a human donor in a cohort sampled during active COVID-19.

The V call is TRBV19, the J call TRBJ2-4; D gene unclear. Germline-derived CDR1 and CDR2 are LNHDA and SQIVND (reference sequence). The CDR3 covers 16 residues. V was clipped by 3 bases and J by 0 bases, with 12 bases between them. CDR3 sequence: CASSMAQMIAKNIQYF. In DNA form, the CDR3 reads TGTGCCAGTAGTATGGCTCAGATGATAGCCAAAAACATTCAGTACTTC.

This clone appeared a single time. V is TRBV5-1 and J is TRBJ2-3; 10 bases match TRBD2. The germline CDR1 and CDR2 sequences are SGHRS and YFSETQ. The CDR3 spans 14 residues. V lost 4 bases and J lost 4; bases outside the gene matches: 3. The CDR3 loop is CASSQAGGADTQYF. For the CDR3, the DNA is TGCGCCAGCAGCCAAGCGGGAGGGGCAGATACGCAGTATTTT.

This clone was recorded once. The genes are TRBV29-1 and TRBJ2-7, with D unclear. The CDR3 spans 13 residues. The V gene lost 4 bases and the J gene lost 1 base, with 11 bases spanning the gap. Germline V gene data show CDR1 as SQVTM and CDR2 as ANQGSEA. The CDR3 DNA sequence: TGCAGCGTTGTAACTTTAGCTTCCTACGAGCAGTACTTC. This codes for CSVVTLASYEQYF.

This chain connects TRBV28 to TRBJ1-6; perhaps TRBD1 as D (5 bases). Trimming removed 6 bases at V and 10 bases at J, with 16 bases between. The germline gives CDR1 MDHEN, CDR2 SYDVKM. The CDR3 length is 14 residues. The CDR3 is CASRLAQVESPLHF. The CDR3 DNA sequence: TGTGCCAGCAGACTTGCACAGGTCGAGTCACCCCTCCACTTT.

This clone was counted a few times. The chain recombines TRBV3-1 (or the pseudogene TRBV3-2) with TRBJ2-7; D remains unclear. The CDR3 spans 13 residues. Germline CDR1 is LGHDT and CDR2 is YNNKEL (reference sequence). V was trimmed by 4 bases and J by 5 bases, leaving 12 bases between them. This CDR3 is CASSRALQNEQYF. The DNA for the CDR3 is TGTGCCAGCAGCCGGGCCCTTCAGAACGAGCAGTACTTC.

This clone has only one observation. The chain recombines TRBV4-1 with TRBJ2-7, with 8 bases aligning to TRBD2. The V gene's germline CDR1 is MGHRA and CDR2 YSYEKL. CDR3 length equals 17 residues. J was trimmed by 0 bases and V by 0 bases; bases with no gene match: 7. In DNA form, the CDR3 reads TGCGCCAGCAGCCAAGAGGCGGGGGGTCCCAGCTCCTACGAGCAGTACTTC. Its protein is CASSQEAGGPSSYEQYF.

The rearrangement joins TRBV6-2 or TRBV6-3 to TRBJ2-4, with TRBD1 identical over 7 bases. This CDR3 has 15 residues. J lost 0 bases, V lost 2 bases, and 1 base had no gene match. CDR1 MNHEY and CDR2 SVGEGT come from the germline V gene. DNA for the CDR3: TGTGCCAGCAGTTACAGGGGGCTAGCCAAAAACATTCAGTACTTC. Its protein product is CASSYRGLAKNIQYF.

J is TRBJ2-7 and V is TRBV10-3; possible D gene TRBD2, 5 bases. V lost 3 bases, J lost 2 bases, and 11 bases lay in between. The CDR3 runs to 14 residues. Germline V gives CDR1 ENHRY, CDR2 SYGVKD. CDR3 sequence reads: CAISDDDGTYEQYF. In DNA, the CDR3 is TGTGCCATCAGTGACGATGACGGGACCTACGAGCAGTACTTC.

This clone was observed once. The chain joins TRBV7-9 to TRBJ2-1; D might be TRBD2 (5 bases). The V and J ends lost 3 bases and 8 bases respectively, with 17 bases between them. CDR3 length equals 15 residues. Germline V gene lookup returns CDR1 SEHNR and CDR2 FQNEAQ (reference sequence). The CDR3 region has the DNA TGTGCCAGCAGCTTGGGCCCTAGCAGGATTGATGAGCAGTTCTTC. It specifies CASSLGPSRIDEQFF.

The table lists this clone with many counts. This chain links TRBV10-1 with TRBJ1-6, with 11 nucleotides matching TRBD1. The germline CDR1 and CDR2 sequences are WNHNN and SYGVQD (reference sequence). V trimming: 0 bases; J trimming: 9 bases; junction bases outside the gene matches: 7. This CDR3 has 17 amino acids. CDR3: CASSESGGTGGGSPLHF. CDR3 DNA: TGCGCCAGCAGTGAGTCTGGCGGGACAGGGGGAGGTTCACCCCTCCACTTT.

This clone was observed a single time. The rearrangement uses TRBV29-1 and TRBJ1-1; D gene unclear. The germline CDR1 and CDR2 sequences are SQVTM and ANQGSEA. V gave up 5 bases and J gave up 1 base, with 14 bases separating them. This CDR3 is 14 amino acids long. The CDR3, as DNA: TGCAGCGTTTCAGGCCTTTTGAAGAACACTGAAGCTTTCTTT. Translated, it gives CSVSGLLKNTEAFF.

The J gene is TRBJ2-7, the V gene TRBV28, with TRBD2 identical over 8 bases. Per germline, CDR1 MDHEN and CDR2 SYDVKM. This CDR3 spans 16 amino acids. V shed 4 bases and J 7 bases; nucleotides not matched to a gene: 15. The CDR3 protein is CASSSGGDSSRVEQYF. The CDR3 DNA follows: TGTGCCAGCAGTTCGGGGGGGGACTCCTCCCGAGTGGAGCAGTACTTC. Combining the CDR3 with reference TRBV28 and TRBJ2-7 gives the whole variable domain DVKVTQSSRYLVKRTGEKVFLECVQDMDHENMFWYRQDPGLGLRLIYFSYDVKMKEKGDIPEGYSVSREKKERFSLILESASTNQTSMYLCASSSGGDSSRVEQYFGPGTRLTVT.

The chain recombines TRBV28 with TRBJ1-1; 8 nucleotides agree with TRBD1. The CDR3 has 14 amino acids. Germline CDR1 reads MDHEN; CDR2 reads SYDVKM. V lost 5 bases, J lost 4 bases, and 6 bases stayed unmatched. The CDR3 reads CASSPVTGGTEAFF. The CDR3 DNA is TGTGCCAGCAGTCCAGTAACAGGGGGCACTGAAGCTTTCTTT.

The rearrangement uses TRBV21-1 and TRBJ2-2; the tabulated D call, TRBD2, remains unverified against the DNA. TRBV21-1 is classified as a pseudogene. This CDR3 has 16 amino acids. The CDR3 DNA reads as TGTGCCAGCAGCCCCTGGGGGGGGGTAGGGACCGGGGAGCTGTTTTTT. Its protein product is CASSPWGGVGTGELFF.

This rearrangement joins TRBV3-1 (or the pseudogene TRBV3-2) to TRBJ2-3; 8 bases match TRBD2. V gave up 0 bases and J gave up 6 bases; unmatched junction bases: 8. Germline V gene data show CDR1 as LGHDT and CDR2 as YNNKEL (reference sequence). The CDR3 has 16 residues. The CDR3 sequence: CASSQDVAGGPDTQYF. The DNA of the CDR3 is TGTGCCAGCAGCCAAGATGTGGCGGGAGGTCCCGATACGCAGTATTTT.

The chain employs TRBV7-2 and TRBJ2-3; 7 nucleotides match TRBD1. The CDR3 loop spans 15 amino acids. With V trimmed by 6 bases and J by 0 bases, 6 bases remained unmatched. Germline assignment: CDR1 SGHTA and CDR2 FQGNSA. This CDR3 reads CASSRDRASTDTQYF. Here the CDR3 DNA reads TGTGCCAGCAGTCGCGACAGGGCAAGCACAGATACGCAGTATTTT. The full variable domain, with the rest looked up from reference TRBV7-2 and TRBJ2-3, is GAGVSQSPSNKVTEKGKDVELRCDPISGHTALYWYRQSLGQGLEFLIYFQGNSAPDKSGLPSDRFSAERTGGSVSTLTIQRTQQEDSAVYLCASSRDRASTDTQYFGPGTRLTVL.

V usage is TRBV7-2 and J usage is TRBJ1-3, with TRBD1 matching 8 bases. V was clipped by 2 bases and J by 0 bases; unmatched bases: 0. The CDR3 totals 15 residues. CDR1 and CDR2 (germline): SGHTA, FQGNSA. The CDR3 DNA is TGTGCCAGCAGCTTACAGGGGGCCTCTGGAAACACCATATATTTT. Residues: CASSLQGASGNTIYF.

This chain joins TRBV28 and TRBJ1-6; 10 bases fit TRBD1. The V gene's germline CDR1 is MDHEN and CDR2 SYDVKM. The CDR3 runs 16 residues. V lost 6 bases to trimming and J lost 6 bases; unmatched junction nucleotides: 8. In DNA form, the CDR3 reads TGTGCCAGCAGCAGGGGGACAGGGGCTTTTAATTCACCCCTCCACTTT. Translated, it gives CASSRGTGAFNSPLHF.

J is TRBJ2-2 and V is TRBV10-3, with a weak D call TRBD2 (6 bases). V lost 5 bases and J 3 bases, leaving 10 bases between the germline ends. This CDR3 region has 14 residues. From germline, CDR1 is ENHRY and CDR2 SYGVKD. For the CDR3, the DNA is TGTGCCATCAGTACGGGACTCGACACCGGGGAGCTGTTTTTT. Amino acid sequence: CAISTGLDTGELFF.